The 15 T cell receptor beta chains below all came from one sample that was sequenced in a study of identical twins. In TCRdb, the 5' RACE reads were re-called with MiXCR into one record per CDR3 protein. The sample records over 550,000 distinct CDR3 sequences, roughly 6.6% being singletons. These data also featured in a second study, about yellow fever vaccine responses in identical twins.

Input material: PBMCs. Receptor source: a woman aged 18-35 years in good health.

The rearrangement uses TRBV29-1 and TRBJ1-2; D remains ambiguous. CDR1 and CDR2 from the germline V gene are SQVTM and ANQGSEA. Trimming cost V 0 bases and J 4 bases, with 15 bases left between them. The CDR3 length is 15 residues. The CDR3 DNA follows: TGCAGCGTTGAAGATGTCGGGAGGGCACCCTATGGCTACACCTTC. It translates to CSVEDVGRAPYGYTF.

Only a few counts were recorded for this clonotype. The chain carries TRBV13 and TRBJ2-5, with a tentative D call TRBD1 (6 bases). The CDR3 runs to 16 residues. Germline-derived CDR1 and CDR2 are PRHDT and FYEKMQ (reference sequence). V was trimmed by 1 base and J by 1 base, leaving 13 bases between them. The CDR3 is CASSLVQGKVQETQYF. The CDR3 nucleotides are TGTGCCAGCAGCTTAGTGCAGGGGAAGGTCCAAGAGACCCAGTACTTC.

The V and J genes are TRBV29-1 and TRBJ2-2; the match to TRBD1 covers 10 bases. The germline V gene has CDR1 SQVTM and CDR2 ANQGSEA. V shed 6 bases, J shed 2 bases, and the junction held 3 bases outside the gene matches. The length of the CDR3 is 14 residues. The CDR3 DNA reads as TGCAGCGTATGGACAGGGGGTAACACCGGGGAGCTGTTTTTT. Protein product: CSVWTGGNTGELFF.

This clonotype occurred many times. The V call is TRBV5-1, the J call TRBJ1-5; no clear D gene. Germline V lookup: CDR1 SGHRS, CDR2 YFSETQ. The CDR3 has 15 amino acids. Trimming took off 0 bases at V and 0 bases at J, with 7 bases between the two ends. The CDR3 nucleotides read TGCGCCAGCAGCTTGGGGACCAATAGCAATCAGCCCCAGCATTTT. Its translation is CASSLGTNSNQPQHF.

The chain recombines TRBV15 with TRBJ2-1; D is perhaps TRBD2 (6 bases). The ends were cut back, 0 bases at V and 5 bases at J, with 17 bases in the middle. The germline V gene has CDR1 LNHNV and CDR2 YYDKDF (reference sequence). This CDR3 region has 17 residues. CDR3 DNA sequence: TGTGCCACCAGCAGAGAGGGGGACTCAGGGACCCACAATGAGCAGTTCTTC. It yields the protein CATSREGDSGTHNEQFF.

The chain couples TRBV20-1 to TRBJ2-3; TRBD2 aligns across 10 bases. The CDR3 covers 15 residues. V was pared by 3 bases and J by 2 bases, with 5 bases of the junction left unmatched. The V gene's germline CDR1 is DFQATT and CDR2 SNEGSKA (reference sequence). CDR3 region: CSASVLAGITDTQYF. CDR3 sequence (DNA): TGCAGTGCTAGCGTACTAGCGGGGATCACAGATACGCAGTATTTT.

The chain has TRBV7-3 and TRBJ2-7; 14 bases map to TRBD2. This CDR3 comprises 19 residues. Germline CDR1 SGHTA, CDR2 FQGTGA. The V and J ends lost 6 bases and 0 bases, in that order; junction bases with no gene match: 13. The CDR3 sequence: CASRLLPGTSGGSSYEQYF. CDR3 DNA sequence: TGTGCCAGCAGGTTACTCCCCGGGACTAGCGGGGGAAGCTCCTACGAGCAGTACTTC. Variable domain in full (rest from reference TRBV7-3 and TRBJ2-7): GAGVSQTPSNKVTEKGKYVELRCDPISGHTALYWYRQSLGQGPEFLIYFQGTGAADDSGLPNDRFFAVRPEGSVSTLKIQRTERGDSAVYLCASRLLPGTSGGSSYEQYFGPGTRLTVT.

This clonotype was picked up many times. The V and J genes are TRBV5-1 and TRBJ1-5; D is undetermined. The CDR3 loop spans 10 amino acids. Germline values: CDR1 SGHRS, CDR2 YFSETQ. V was shortened by 1 base and J by 15 bases, with 8 bases between the two germline ends. The CDR3 bases are TGCGCCAGCAGCTTGAGTGTATGGCATTTT. Its translation is CASSLSVWHF.

This chain connects TRBV5-6 to TRBJ2-5; 8 nucleotides agree with TRBD1. The CDR3 is made up of 13 amino acids. V was pared by 5 bases and J by 7 bases, with 7 bases of the junction left unmatched. Germline values: CDR1 SGHDT, CDR2 YYEEEE. CDR3 coding DNA: TGTGCCAGCAGTGGACAGGGCGGACGGACCCAGTACTTC. Its translation: CASSGQGGRTQYF.

At least ten counts were recorded for this clonotype. The V gene is TRBV12-3 or TRBV12-4, the J gene TRBJ2-2; D is undetermined. The CDR3 is 12 residues long. V was cut by 2 bases and J by 7 bases, with 5 bases left in between. The CDR3 sequence is CASSLSNGELFF. The CDR3, as DNA: TGTGCCAGCAGTTTATCAAACGGGGAGCTGTTTTTT.

This clonotype was counted between two and nine times. The chain couples TRBV6-5 to TRBJ2-7, with a weak D call TRBD2 (6 bases). With 3 bases removed from V and 4 bases from J, the gap between germline ends came to 16 bases. The CDR3 has 15 amino acids. Germline CDR1 reads MNHEY; CDR2 reads SVGAGI. CDR3 protein: CASSYSVEGYYEQYF. The CDR3 DNA follows: TGTGCCAGCAGTTATTCCGTGGAGGGGTATTACGAGCAGTACTTC.

The sample holds many counts of this clonotype. This rearrangement joins TRBV5-1 to TRBJ1-1, with TRBD1 matching 7 bases. Per germline, CDR1 SGHRS and CDR2 YFSETQ. V shed 2 bases and J 3 bases; nucleotides not matched to a gene: 1. There are 13 residues in the CDR3. The CDR3 is CASSLGTDTEAFF. The CDR3 DNA reads TGCGCCAGCAGCTTAGGGACAGACACTGAAGCTTTCTTT.

This clonotype was counted many times. This sequence joins TRBV5-1 and TRBJ2-1; 12 positions agree with TRBD2. The germline V gene has CDR1 SGHRS and CDR2 YFSETQ. The J segment lost 7 bases and the V segment lost 4 bases, leaving 3 bases of the junction unmatched. The CDR3 totals 14 residues. CDR3 region: CASSPTSGSNEQFF. The CDR3 DNA reads as TGCGCCAGCAGCCCGACTAGCGGGAGTAATGAGCAGTTCTTC.

This chain links TRBV13 with TRBJ1-1, with D possibly TRBD1 on 5 matching bases. Trimming left V 5 bases short and J 8 bases short, with 12 bases between. Looked up from germline, CDR1 is PRHDT and CDR2 is FYEKMQ (reference sequence). This CDR3 region has 12 residues. The DNA of the CDR3 is TGTGCCAGCAGCCTGGGGGGGTTGGAAGCTTTCTTT. This translates into CASSLGGLEAFF.

The chain combines TRBV5-1 with TRBJ2-3, with D possibly TRBD1 on 5 matching bases. V lost 4 bases to trimming and J lost 2 bases, with 20 bases between them. CDR1 SGHRS and CDR2 YFSETQ come from the germline V gene. This CDR3 has 17 amino acids. In DNA, the CDR3 is TGCGCCAGCAGCCTAGGACAAGCGTGGCTATACACAGATACGCAGTATTTT. Amino acid sequence: CASSLGQAWLYTDTQYF.